The source of this TCR beta chain is a study of T-cell memory formation after mild COVID-19. Study overall: TCR clusters were mostly confined to one donor each.

This clonotype was seen a handful of times. Its antigen is unidentified. TCRdb called the 5' RACE reads again in MiXCR, with one record for every CDR3 protein. The sample has 300,000 to 350,000 distinct CDR3 sequences; just under 20% are singletons. Whole-study results and caveats: Some clones that responded turned up in pre-infection memory, which suggests that cross-reactive memory joined in.

V was clipped by 7 bases and J by 3 bases, with 17 bases between them. Germline loops: CDR1 SQVTM, CDR2 ANQGSEA. The CDR3 spans 14 residues. This clonotype originated in a man in his late teens or twenties who had mild COVID-19 (a few samples of this study predate the infection). Cell type and time point are not known. The material sequenced was PBMCs or a T cell subset sorted from them (not recorded which). V usage is TRBV29-1 and J usage is TRBJ2-3; D assignment may be TRBD1 or TRBD2 (5 bases each). The CDR3 region has the DNA TGCAGCGGGGCAGGGAGTATTTTGACAGATACGCAGTATTTT. As protein: CSGAGSILTDTQYF.